The entry that follows covers one T cell receptor beta chain sequence. The source of the sample is a study of blood T cells in healthy people across ages. Deletions cut 0 bases from V and 7 bases from J, with 16 bases between. Germline CDR1 SGHTA, CDR2 FQGNSA. The CDR3 loop spans 17 amino acids. A second roughly 7 to 11 cycle PCR used barcoded and J-beta primers. A template-switch adaptor that had 12 random nucleotides put a tag on each cDNA molecule. Each of the samples gave a minimum of 2.5 million paired-end reads that contained CDR3. TCRdb processed the 5' RACE reads anew with MiXCR; each CDR3 protein has one entry. The sample includes around 1,500,000 distinct CDR3 sequences, approximately 30% seen only once; the top ten take 7.7%.

This clonotype was sampled from a woman in her twenties or thirties in good health. This chain uses TRBV7-2 with TRBJ1-6; D is perhaps TRBD1 (5 bases). Sequenced material: blood. As DNA, the CDR3 is TGTGCCAGCAGCTTAGCGGCTGGCAGGGCAGAGAATTCACCCCTCCACTTT. Translation gives CASSLAAGRAENSPLHF. Full variable domain (outside the CDR3, taken from reference TRBV7-2 and TRBJ1-6): GAGVSQSPSNKVTEKGKDVELRCDPISGHTALYWYRQSLGQGLEFLIYFQGNSAPDKSGLPSDRFSAERTGGSVSTLTIQRTQQEDSAVYLCASSLAAGRAENSPLHFGNGTRLTVT.